A selection of T cell receptor beta chains follows, all from one sample in a study of T cell repertoires in cytomegalovirus infection. TCRdb itself ran the reads through MiXCR, one entry per CDR3 protein. The repertoire holds 300,000 to 450,000 distinct CDR3 sequences, with 15% to 20% as singletons. Sequencing was performed on PBMCs. These receptor sequences come from a human donor in good health (CMV status not recorded). Some clones in this sample may be carry-over from other donors' samples. CDR3s include the opening cysteine and the closing phenylalanine or tryptophan.

v_call: TRBV19
j_call: TRBJ2-7
cdr3_aa: CASSIWDSYEQYF

v_call: TRBV7-6
j_call: TRBJ2-5
cdr3_aa: CASSHLRGSPAGETQYF

v_call: TRBV5-1
j_call: TRBJ2-5
cdr3_aa: CASSLTPGLAGQETQYF

v_call: TRBV7-9
j_call: TRBJ1-1
cdr3_aa: CASSITQNTEAFF

v_call: TRBV4-1
j_call: TRBJ1-1
cdr3_aa: CASSPTPNTEAFF

v_call: TRBV20-1
j_call: TRBJ1-2
cdr3_aa: CTASKNGGEDGYTF

v_call: TRBV28
j_call: TRBJ1-6
cdr3_aa: CASCQFAGTTNNSPLHF

v_call: TRBV7-2
j_call: TRBJ1-2
cdr3_aa: CASSPEGGEYYGYTF

v_call: TRBV7-8
j_call: TRBJ1-5
cdr3_aa: CASSKRDRVGDYSNQPQHF

v_call: TRBV14
j_call: TRBJ2-5
cdr3_aa: CASSQVEETQYF

v_call: TRBV4-1
j_call: TRBJ2-1
cdr3_aa: CASKAVGGPYNEQFF

v_call: TRBV3-1
j_call: TRBJ1-6
cdr3_aa: CASSHLGQQNSPLHF

v_call: TRBV28
j_call: TRBJ2-7
cdr3_aa: CASRGLSESYEQYF

v_call: TRBV7-2
j_call: TRBJ1-5
cdr3_aa: CASSYGDHLNQPQHF

v_call: TRBV6-1
j_call: TRBJ2-5
cdr3_aa: CASRRVEVETQYF